This is a list of T cell receptor beta chains from one sample in a study of shared clonotypes between healthy human individuals. Libraries were prepared by immunoSEQ multiplex PCR; TCRdb keeps only in-frame clonotypes and omits some of them. The data contain 190,000 or so clones, approximately 95% of them singletons. Specimen: naive CD4+ T cells sorted from blood. These receptors all come from a woman in her twenties or thirties in good health. Both conserved end residues are part of each CDR3. The D gene is left open where the match is weak. Size is omitted from some rows. Given values are once, few, many or a class for expanded clones.

abundance: NA
j_gene: TRBJ1-1
d_gene: TRBD1
v_gene: TRBV7-6
CDR3aa: CASSRAQGANTEAFF
CDR3nt: TGTGCCAGCAGCCGAGCCCAGGGGGCAAACACTGAAGCTTTCTTT

abundance: NA
j_gene: TRBJ1-6
d_gene: NA
v_gene: TRBV28
CDR3aa: CASSLPGTANSPLHF
CDR3nt: TGTGCCAGCAGTTTACCTGGGACGGCGAATTCACCCCTCCACTTT

abundance: NA
j_gene: TRBJ1-5
d_gene: NA
v_gene: TRBV30
CDR3aa: CAWTEGHLQPQHF
CDR3nt: TGTGCCTGGACCGAGGGACATCTACAGCCCCAGCATTTT

abundance: NA
j_gene: TRBJ1-5
d_gene: TRBD1
v_gene: TRBV2
CDR3aa: CASGGQGANQPQHF
CDR3nt: TGTGCCAGCGGGGGACAGGGCGCCAATCAGCCCCAGCATTTT

abundance: NA
j_gene: TRBJ2-7
d_gene: TRBD2
v_gene: TRBV7-3
CDR3aa: CASSLDTSGAYEQYF
CDR3nt: TGTGCCAGCAGCTTAGATACTAGCGGAGCCTACGAGCAGTACTTC

abundance: NA
j_gene: TRBJ1-1
d_gene: TRBD1
v_gene: TRBV7-8
CDR3aa: CASSSRDRSAAFF
CDR3nt: TGTGCCAGCAGCTCCCGGGACAGGTCCGCGGCTTTCTTT

abundance: NA
j_gene: TRBJ1-2
d_gene: TRBD1
v_gene: TRBV27
CDR3aa: CATKAGTGHGYTF
CDR3nt: TGTGCCACCAAAGCCGGGACAGGGCATGGCTACACCTTC

abundance: NA
j_gene: TRBJ1-1
d_gene: NA
v_gene: TRBV19
CDR3aa: CASSNFRESMNTEAFF
CDR3nt: TGTGCCAGTAGTAATTTTCGCGAAAGTATGAACACTGAAGCTTTCTTT

abundance: NA
j_gene: TRBJ1-2
d_gene: NA
v_gene: TRBV29-1
CDR3aa: CSVHAGVGYGYTF
CDR3nt: TGCAGCGTGCACGCAGGGGTCGGCTATGGCTACACCTTC

abundance: NA
j_gene: TRBJ1-1
d_gene: NA
v_gene: TRBV11-3
CDR3aa: CASSLTMNTEAFF
CDR3nt: TGTGCCAGCAGCTTGACAATGAACACTGAAGCTTTCTTT

abundance: NA
j_gene: TRBJ2-3
d_gene: NA
v_gene: TRBV18
CDR3aa: CASSPESTDTQYF
CDR3nt: TGTGCCAGCTCACCGGAGAGCACAGATACGCAGTATTTT

abundance: NA
j_gene: TRBJ1-5
d_gene: NA
v_gene: TRBV28
CDR3aa: CASSFRTSNQPQHF
CDR3nt: TGTGCCAGCAGTTTTCGGACAAGCAATCAGCCCCAGCATTTT

abundance: NA
j_gene: TRBJ2-7
d_gene: TRBD1
v_gene: TRBV6-1
CDR3aa: CASGDRVWAEQYF
CDR3nt: TGTGCCAGCGGAGACAGGGTATGGGCCGAGCAGTACTTC

abundance: NA
j_gene: TRBJ1-2
d_gene: NA
v_gene: TRBV7-2
CDR3aa: CASSYPGLGYGYTF
CDR3nt: TGTGCCAGCAGCTATCCGGGACTGGGGTATGGCTACACCTTC

abundance: NA
j_gene: TRBJ1-2
d_gene: NA
v_gene: TRBV2
CDR3aa: CASRDSRALANYGYTF
CDR3nt: TGTGCCAGCAGAGACAGCAGGGCCTTAGCTAACTATGGCTACACCTTC

abundance: NA
j_gene: TRBJ2-5
d_gene: NA
v_gene: TRBV18
CDR3aa: CASSPSRETQYF
CDR3nt: TGTGCCAGCTCCCCATCGAGGGAGACCCAGTACTTC

abundance: NA
j_gene: TRBJ1-2
d_gene: NA
v_gene: TRBV6-1
CDR3aa: CASSEAVADHLLANYGYTF
CDR3nt: TGTGCCAGCAGTGAAGCCGTCGCTGATCACCTCCTTGCTAACTATGGCTACACCTTC

abundance: NA
j_gene: TRBJ2-7
d_gene: NA
v_gene: TRBV10-3
CDR3aa: CAISDDNKLYEQYF
CDR3nt: TGTGCCATCAGTGATGATAATAAGCTCTACGAGCAGTACTTC

abundance: NA
j_gene: TRBJ1-1
d_gene: TRBD1
v_gene: TRBV2
CDR3aa: CASSKKLQGYYTEAFF
CDR3nt: TGTGCCAGCAGTAAAAAGCTACAGGGGTATTACACTGAAGCTTTCTTT

abundance: NA
j_gene: TRBJ2-7
d_gene: TRBD2
v_gene: TRBV5-1
CDR3aa: CASSKAGSSYEQYF
CDR3nt: TGCGCCAGCAGCAAAGCGGGATCTTCCTACGAGCAGTACTTC

abundance: NA
j_gene: TRBJ2-1
d_gene: NA
v_gene: TRBV29-1
CDR3aa: CSGHLLRNEQFF
CDR3nt: TGCAGCGGACACCTACTTCGCAATGAGCAGTTCTTC

abundance: NA
j_gene: TRBJ2-7
d_gene: NA
v_gene: TRBV27
CDR3aa: CASSFRVDSYEQYF
CDR3nt: TGTGCCAGCAGTTTTCGCGTCGACTCCTACGAGCAGTACTTC

abundance: NA
j_gene: TRBJ1-2
d_gene: NA
v_gene: TRBV2
CDR3aa: CASSVGTQGRGYTF
CDR3nt: TGTGCCAGCAGTGTAGGGACTCAGGGACGTGGCTACACCTTC

abundance: NA
j_gene: TRBJ1-5
d_gene: NA
v_gene: TRBV19
CDR3aa: CASSMGHRNQPQHF
CDR3nt: TGTGCCAGTAGTATGGGACACAGGAATCAGCCCCAGCATTTT

abundance: once
j_gene: TRBJ2-6
d_gene: NA
v_gene: TRBV5-6
CDR3aa: CASRFQGTFSGANVLTF
CDR3nt: TGTGCCAGCAGATTCCAGGGAACTTTCTCTGGGGCCAACGTCCTGACTTTC

abundance: once
j_gene: TRBJ1-1
d_gene: NA
v_gene: TRBV5-4
CDR3aa: CASSLGVPGKNTEAFF
CDR3nt: TGTGCCAGCAGCTTGGGGGTTCCGGGGAAGAACACTGAAGCTTTCTTT

abundance: NA
j_gene: TRBJ1-5
d_gene: NA
v_gene: TRBV2
CDR3aa: CASSVGQNQPQHF
CDR3nt: TGTGCCAGCAGTGTAGGACAGAATCAGCCCCAGCATTTT